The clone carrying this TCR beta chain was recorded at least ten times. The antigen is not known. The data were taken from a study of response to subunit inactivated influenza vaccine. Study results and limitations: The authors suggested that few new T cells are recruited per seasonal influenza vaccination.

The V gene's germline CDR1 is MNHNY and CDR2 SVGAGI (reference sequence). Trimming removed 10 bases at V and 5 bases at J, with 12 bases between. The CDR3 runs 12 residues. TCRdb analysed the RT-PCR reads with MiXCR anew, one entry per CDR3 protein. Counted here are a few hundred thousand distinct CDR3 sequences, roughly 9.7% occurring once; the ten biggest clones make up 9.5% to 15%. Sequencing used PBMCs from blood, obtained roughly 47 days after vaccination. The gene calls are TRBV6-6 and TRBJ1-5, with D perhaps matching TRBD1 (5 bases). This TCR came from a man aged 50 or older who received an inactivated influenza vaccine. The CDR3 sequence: CANYGGDQPQHF. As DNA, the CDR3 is TGTGCCAACTACGGGGGGGATCAGCCCCAGCATTTT.